This T cell receptor beta chain originates from a study of PD-1 blockade in classical Hodgkin lymphoma. TCRdb's copy holds only in-frame clones and misses some; the assay was immunoSEQ multiplex PCR. The sample carries 100,000 or so clones, roughly 90% recorded once. Germline V gene sequence: CDR1 LNHDA, CDR2 SQIVND (reference sequence). CDR3 length equals 10 residues. Deletions cut 11 bases from V and 4 bases from J, with 9 bases between. This sample's time point: cycle 4 day 1 (C4D1), after less than 7 weeks of nivolumab. Autologous stem cell transplantation was followed by relapse in every patient, and brentuximab vedotin exposure varied.

The TCR comes from a human donor with classical Hodgkin lymphoma. This chain links TRBV19 with TRBJ2-7; D is ambiguous. This material consisted of peripheral blood mononuclear cells (PBMCs), taken before the fourth cycle of nivolumab. CDR3 in amino acids: CAVGGYEQYF. CDR3 sequence (DNA): TGTGCCGTAGGTGGGTACGAGCAGTACTTC.